These T cell receptor beta chains were read from a single sample in a study of blood T cell repertoires in COVID-19. Measured with immunoSEQ multiplex PCR; TCRdb has only the in-frame clones, and not every one. The sample lists 66,000 or so clones; around 84% were seen once. Sample: peripheral blood. Receptors originate from a middle-aged man with active COVID-19. CDR3s leave out the opening cysteine and the closing phenylalanine or tryptophan.

j_call,v_call,cdr3_aa
TRBJ2-2,TRBV7-9,ASSLSPLELF
TRBJ2-4,TRBV4-1,ASSQGQGASGIGNIQY
TRBJ1-2,TRBV28,ASSPLFYGYT
TRBJ2-1,TRBV5-1,ASSFTSGPYNEQF
TRBJ1-1,TRBV3-1/TRBV3-2,ASSLQGGSEAF
TRBJ2-3,TRBV7-9,ASSFGTGEY
TRBJ2-7,TRBV9,ASSVGETGDYEQY
TRBJ2-1,TRBV7-2,ASSSPAGGFDEQF
TRBJ1-5,TRBV5-5,ASSLTVLSNQPQH
TRBJ2-2,TRBV11-3,ASSFRGQNTGELF
TRBJ1-4,TRBV19,ASRSGEKLF
TRBJ1-2,TRBV19,ASSIDGTGGSEGYT
TRBJ2-5,TRBV19,ASSGSQAGGETQY
TRBJ1-1,TRBV11-3,ASSLNNMNTEAF
TRBJ2-1,TRBV4-1,ASSRFREGQWDYNEQF
TRBJ2-5,TRBV11-2,ASSFNQGTYQETQY
TRBJ1-4,TRBV4-1,ASSQGQGAEKLF
TRBJ2-1,TRBV5-1,ASRITNFGQGSNNEQF
TRBJ2-1,TRBV27,ASSSGLAGRNEQF
TRBJ1-1,TRBV15,ATSRDGIATEAF
TRBJ1-2,TRBV3-1/TRBV3-2,ASSQEPTRGRYGYT
TRBJ2-3,TRBV29-1,SVVLAGGPTDTQY
TRBJ2-2,TRBV5-4,ASSLGADGELF
TRBJ2-6,TRBV6-5,ASRSGGAGANVLT
TRBJ2-1,TRBV4-1,ASSQATQTILSSYNEQF
TRBJ2-7,TRBV7-9,ASSAVDEQY
TRBJ2-5,TRBV29-1,SVPRGGTETQY
TRBJ1-2,TRBV25-1,ASSKGKGGGYT
TRBJ2-7,TRBV5-4,ASSFSGGSVYEQY
TRBJ1-2,TRBV6-5,ASSAAQVYGYT
TRBJ1-1,TRBV11-3,ASSPRTIFNRGTEAF
TRBJ2-2,TRBV19,ASGVPWGLAGGPNTGELF
TRBJ1-5,TRBV5-5,ASSLTASNQPQH
TRBJ2-3,TRBV5-5,ASSWSGTSTDTQY
TRBJ1-6,TRBV9,ASSVRQGSSPLH
TRBJ2-7,TRBV7-3,ASSLQGTGHHEQY
TRBJ2-7,TRBV5-1,ASSSQAGPLNEQY
TRBJ2-2,TRBV24-1,ATSDSGTRPYRGVLF
TRBJ2-7,TRBV2,ASSDPAGSLYEQY
TRBJ1-2,TRBV9,ASSAGPGQGPYGYT
TRBJ1-5,TRBV20-1,SASAGSNQPQH
TRBJ1-1,TRBV3-1/TRBV3-2,ASIGTGNMNTEAF